A single sample is the source of the 2 T cell receptor beta chains below, sequenced in a study. In TCRdb, the RT-PCR reads were re-called with MiXCR into one record per CDR3 protein. The table has about 680,000 distinct CDR3 sequences, 11% to 15% seen once. Sequencing was done on a sample of memory CD4+ T cells from blood. The source of these receptors is a female donor in good health, serving as a healthy control.

This chain joins TRBV5-1 and TRBJ1-4; 7 positions agree with TRBD1. The CDR3 sequence is 18 residues long. CDR1 is SGHRS, CDR2 YFSETQ, per germline. The junction had 15 bases not matched to a gene; V was cut back by 2 bases and J by 5 bases. The CDR3 sequence is CASSFRMGSATGNEKLFF. CDR3 sequence (DNA): TGCGCCAGCAGCTTCAGGATGGGATCGGCGACAGGGAATGAAAAACTGTTTTTT.

This clonotype has just a few counts. The chain is built from TRBV10-3 and TRBJ2-2, with 8 positions matching TRBD1. Unmatched junction bases numbered 8, after V lost 5 bases and J lost 6 bases. Germline-derived CDR1 and CDR2 are ENHRY and SYGVKD. The CDR3 totals 15 residues. The CDR3 sequence: CAISQVTGDAGELFF. Written as DNA, the CDR3 is TGTGCCATCAGTCAGGTGACAGGGGATGCCGGGGAGCTGTTTTTT.